One T cell receptor beta chain is described in this entry. This receptor's antigen is unknown. Base quality data are lacking; no much larger clone is found one base away. Library method: 5' RACE. The data were produced on an Illumina HiSeq 2500. The second PCR ran for roughly 6 to 11 cycles and used a J-beta primer mix along with a sample-barcoded 5' primer. A template-switch 5' adaptor carrying 12 random nucleotides introduced a unique molecular identifier onto each TCR beta cDNA molecule. At least 2.5 million CDR3-containing paired-end reads were obtained from each sample. First-strand cDNA was synthesized from all RNA with the Mint cDNA synthesis kit, primed by a TRBC-specific oligonucleotide. Following uracil-DNA glycosylase treatment, a first 18-cycle PCR with universal primers M1SS and BC2_uni_R was performed on all cDNA. The authors' pipeline ran thus. For normalization, 1 million high-quality reads, each with a distinct molecular identifier, were randomly selected from each sample. Instead of being binned into consensus sequences, reads with shared molecular identifiers were discarded. MiTCR, run with a Q25 quality threshold and the strictest error-elimination algorithm, handled CDR3 identification, clonotype clustering and error correction. A nonparametric unseen species model with Euler transformation was used to estimate lower-bound total TCR beta diversity. TCRdb passed the public sequencing reads through fastp at Q25 and MiXCR, retaining productive beta sequences. Rows merge per CDR3 protein into single entries with the most common DNA and genes. It is TCRdb's table, rather than the study itself, that gives the V and J calls and clone size. Counted in this sample were around 500,000 distinct CDR3 sequences; 25% to 35% of them appeared once. Approximately 3.3% of the sample is held by the ten biggest clonotypes.

Systemically healthy Caucasian individuals from Russia, 39 in total and aged roughly 6 to 95 years, were included as donors. Each donor gave 8.5 to 10 milliliters of peripheral blood, collected into EDTA-treated Vacutainer tubes. Ficoll-Paque density-gradient centrifugation was used to isolate PBMCs, with at least 6 million obtained per sample. Trizol reagent was used to extract total RNA from PBMCs, with at least 6 micrograms per sample. The percentages of naive CD45RAhigh/CD27high T cells were determined by flow cytometry on a PBMC aliquot from every donor. This sample is part of a study of blood T cells in healthy people across ages (dated by TCRdb to between 2014 and 2016). Broadly, across the study: Template switching captured roughly one uniquely barcoded TCR beta cDNA molecule per two T cells in model experiments. Age-related changes in TCR beta repertoire diversity were measured in the study by deep sequencing normalized with unique cDNA molecular identifiers. The study analyzed two additional independent replicas of 1 million unique cDNA reads from the same blood draw for two donors, one aged 18 to 30 and one aged 80 or older. Donors were grouped into four age groups: young (average approximately 16 years), middle-aged (roughly 38), aged (about 59) and long-lived (about 90). Study-level results and caveats: Estimates of total diversity based on one million sequenced T cells were regarded as lower bounds and as underestimates. Donor CMV infection status was unknown, potentially confounding age-related changes in expanded clonotypes. Bulk unsorted PBMC profiling prevented conclusive comparison of naive and antigen-experienced compartments. There was a strong correlation between observed TCR beta diversity and the percentage of naive T cells measured by flow cytometry. Compared with the aged group, the long-lived group had more naive CD4+ T cells, fewer expanded clones and increased TCR diversity, suggesting age selection. As age increased, observed TCR beta diversity per million T cells dropped in a roughly linear way, and a significant reduction was already evident by age roughly 36.

These same records also appear under a second study, on T cells of mothers and their children. As described in the second report: Nine systemically healthy Caucasian individuals served as donors, namely three mothers together with their six children. cDNA synthesis consumed the entire amount of extracted RNA, loaded at about 1.6 ug RNA in each 15 ul reaction. In the second PCR, sample barcodes and 2-4 random nucleotides were introduced via the M1S primer. Over 8.5 million TCR beta CDR3 reads were obtained for each mother, and around 3 million reads were obtained for each child. Thymic selection shapes the output of TCR recombination in a similar way in related and unrelated pairs, and inherited differences have a minor effect. Related mother-child pairs always showed normalized repertoire overlap that was slightly higher than in unrelated mother-child pairs, though the difference was never significant. No persistent microchimeric T cell clones were found, with a detection sensitivity of approximately 100 clones per million clonotypes. In the study, deep NGS was used to compare the TCR beta repertoires of mothers and children, and features distinguishing related mother-child pairs from unrelated individuals were sought. Mothers averaged roughly 40 +/- 4 years of age and children averaged about 10 +/- 4 years. After adapter ligation was performed with NEBNext reagents, the libraries were sequenced on an Illumina HiSeq 2000 with 100+100 nt paired-end reads. To avoid cross-contamination, the mother libraries and the child libraries were prepared a month apart and sequenced in separate runs. For each donor, somewhere between roughly 450,000 and 2,000,000 distinct TCR beta clonotypes were identified. Naive TCR beta clonotypes were estimated from low-frequency clonotypes matched to each donor's FACS-determined naive share, without sorting.

Sequencing input: blood. The TCR sequence derives from a boy aged 2-15 years in good health.

The CDR3 amino acid sequence is: CASRQTGGGTNEKLFF. The sequenced DNA: TGTGCCAGCAGACAGACAGGGGGTGGAACTAATGAAAAACTGTTTTTT. The chain employs TRBV6-5 and TRBJ1-4, with 9 central nucleotides matching TRBD1. Looking up the germline V gene yields CDR1 MNHEY and CDR2 SVGAGI. Trimmed from V: 6 bases; trimmed from J: 1 base; junction bases lacking a gene match: 6. Taken from cysteine to phenylalanine, the CDR3 has 16 residues. The entry retains the CDR3 DNA only, 48 bases that are in frame from base 1.